This T cell receptor (beta chain) comes out of a study of shared clonotypes between healthy human individuals. CD45RO-negative cells were positively selected for CCR7, leaving out terminally differentiated effector memory CD45RA+ cells. Concerning this clone itself: Its specificity is unknown.

Findings and caveats of the study: Compared with memory subsets, naive subsets generally had larger estimated richness.

Trimming cost V 0 bases and J 6 bases, with 13 bases left between them. Germline V gives CDR1 SGHRS, CDR2 YFSETQ. The CDR3 runs to 14 residues. The data were produced by immunoSEQ multiplex PCR, yet TCRdb's version contains in-frame clones alone and is incomplete. The sample holds some 2 million clones, about 95% seen once. The sample taken for sequencing was naive CD8+ T cells sorted from blood. This clonotype originated in a man younger than 35 in good health. V is TRBV5-1 and J is TRBJ2-7; D is ambiguous. CDR3 nucleotide sequence: TGCGCCAGCAGCTTGGGTGGAACCCGGATCGAGCAGTACTTC. Protein: CASSLGGTRIEQYF.